The subject of this entry is one T cell receptor (beta chain). Here immunoSEQ multiplex PCR was the method, and the copy in TCRdb shows in-frame clones only, minus some. The table lists about 430,000 clones, around 87% of them singletons. These data originate in a study of blood T cell repertoires in COVID-19. Individuals aged roughly 18 to 95 years were recruited from approximately 22 US areas. The junction had 1 base not matched to a gene; V was cut back by 3 bases and J by 1 base. The CDR3 totals 14 residues. CDR1 and CDR2 (germline): SGHTA, FQGNSA. The sample was PBMCs or T cells enriched from blood (not recorded which). The sequence was collected from a woman under 40 with acute COVID-19. The V gene is TRBV7-2, the J gene TRBJ2-5; 8 nucleotides agree with TRBD2. The CDR3 here is CASSFGGVQETQYF. DNA of the CDR3: TGTGCCAGCAGCTTCGGGGGGGTCCAAGAGACCCAGTACTTC.